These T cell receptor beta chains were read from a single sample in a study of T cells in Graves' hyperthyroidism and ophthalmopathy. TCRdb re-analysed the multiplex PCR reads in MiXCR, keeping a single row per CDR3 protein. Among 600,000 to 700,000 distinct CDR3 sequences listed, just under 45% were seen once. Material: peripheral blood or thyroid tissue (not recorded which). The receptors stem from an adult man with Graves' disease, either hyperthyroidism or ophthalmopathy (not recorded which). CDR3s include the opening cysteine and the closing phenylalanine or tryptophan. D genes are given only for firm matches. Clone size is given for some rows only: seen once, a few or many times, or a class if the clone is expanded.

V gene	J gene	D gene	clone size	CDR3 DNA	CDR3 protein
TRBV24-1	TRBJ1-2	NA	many	TGTGCCACGACCCAGGCAGGGATGGATGGCTACACCTTC	CATTQAGMDGYTF
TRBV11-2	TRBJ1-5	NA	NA	TGTACCAGCAGCTTAGATCTCAGGTCCCTCAATCAGCCCCAGCATTTT	CTSSLDLRSLNQPQHF
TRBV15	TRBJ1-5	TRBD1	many	TGTGCCACCAGCAGAGATCCGGACAGGGGGGAGGAGGGTCATCAGCCCCAGCATTTT	CATSRDPDRGEEGHQPQHF
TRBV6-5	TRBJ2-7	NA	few	TGTGCCAGCAGTTACTCGGCAACAGCCTACGAGCAGTACTTC	CASSYSATAYEQYF
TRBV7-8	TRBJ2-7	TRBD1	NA	TGCGCCAGCAGCCAAGGGGGGGACAGGGTAACCTACGAGCAGTACTTC	CASSQGGDRVTYEQYF
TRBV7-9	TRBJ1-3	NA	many	TGTGCCAGCAGCTTAGTAGGCTCTGGAAACACCATATATTTT	CASSLVGSGNTIYF
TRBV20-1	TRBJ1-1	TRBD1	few	TGCAGTGCTAGAGATGGGGGACAGGATGAAGCTTTCTTT	CSARDGGQDEAFF
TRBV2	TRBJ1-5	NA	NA	TGTGCCAGCACGAAGGACGGCGGAAGTCAGCCCCAGCATTTT	CASTKDGGSQPQHF
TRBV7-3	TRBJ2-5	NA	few	TGTGCCAGCAGCTTAGACTCGGTCGGGACCCAGTACTTC	CASSLDSVGTQYF
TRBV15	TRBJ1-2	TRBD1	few	TGTGCCACCAGCAGTGGGGACAGGGACGGCTATGGCTACACCTTC	CATSSGDRDGYGYTF
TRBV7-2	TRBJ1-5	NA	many	TGTGCCAGCAGCTTAGAAATGAGGCCCCAGCATTTT	CASSLEMRPQHF
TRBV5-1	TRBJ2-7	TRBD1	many	TGCGCCAGCAGCTTGATGGGACAGGGCACCGACGAGCAGTACTTC	CASSLMGQGTDEQYF
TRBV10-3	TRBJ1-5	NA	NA	TGTGCCATCAGATGGATGGGCAGCAGCCAGCCCCAGCATTTT	CAIRWMGSSQPQHF
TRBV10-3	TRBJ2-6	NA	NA	TGTGCCATCAGGGACAGCGGTTCTGGGGCCAACGTCCTGACTTTC	CAIRDSGSGANVLTF
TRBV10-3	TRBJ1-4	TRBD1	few	TGTGCCATCAGTGAAGAGGGGGCGTTCGAAAAACTGTTTTTT	CAISEEGAFEKLFF
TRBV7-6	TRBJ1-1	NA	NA	TGTGTCAGCAGCTTGGCTCTGAACACTGAAGCTTTCTTT	CVSSLALNTEAFF
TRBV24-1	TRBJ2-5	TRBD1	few	TGTGCCACTGGGGACAGGGTCATAGAGACCCAGTACTTC	CATGDRVIETQYF
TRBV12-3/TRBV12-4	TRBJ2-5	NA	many	TGTGCCAGCAGCTCGAACGGAGAGACCCAGTACTTC	CASSSNGETQYF
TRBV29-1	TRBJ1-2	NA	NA	TGCAGCGTTGAGCCAGTGGAAGGAACCCGCTATGGCTACACCTTC	CSVEPVEGTRYGYTF
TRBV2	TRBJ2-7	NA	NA	TGTGCCAGCAGTTACTCGAGGCGCAGGGCTAGTTACGAGCGGTACTTC	CASSYSRRRASYERYF
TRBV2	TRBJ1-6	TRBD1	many	TGTGCCAGCAGTGAACTCGGACAGGGCGGATCACCCCTCCACTTT	CASSELGQGGSPLHF
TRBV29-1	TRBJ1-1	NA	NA	TGCAGCTTAGAGCTGGGTCCGAACACTGAAGCTTTCTTT	CSLELGPNTEAFF
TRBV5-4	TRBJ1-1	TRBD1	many	TGTGCCAGCGGGACAGGACCGAACACTGAAGCTTTCTTT	CASGTGPNTEAFF
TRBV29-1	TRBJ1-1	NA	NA	TGCAGCGGGGCAAAAGACATGAACACTGAAGCTTTCTTT	CSGAKDMNTEAFF
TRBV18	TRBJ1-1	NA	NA	TGTGCCAGCTCACCCTCAGCGAACACTGAAGCTTTCTTT	CASSPSANTEAFF
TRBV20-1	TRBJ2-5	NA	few	TGCAGTGCTACTATGGCTCGGGGGGCTGGGGAGACCCAGTACTTC	CSATMARGAGETQYF
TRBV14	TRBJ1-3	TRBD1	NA	TGTGCCAGCAGCCAAACAGGGGGAAGAAACACCATATATTTT	CASSQTGGRNTIYF
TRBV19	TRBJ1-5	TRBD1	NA	TGTGCCAGTAGTGGGGGACAGGGGTCCCATCAGCCCCAGCATTTT	CASSGGQGSHQPQHF
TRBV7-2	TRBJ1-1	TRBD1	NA	TGTGCCAGCAGCTTTAGCGACAGGGACCCGGACACTGAAGCTTTCTTT	CASSFSDRDPDTEAFF
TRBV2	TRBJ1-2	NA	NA	TGTGCCAGCAGTTCGGGACTTGGGGGCTACACCTTC	CASSSGLGGYTF
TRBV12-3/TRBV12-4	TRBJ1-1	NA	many	TGTGCCAGCAGTCTCACGACCCCTGGGGGCACTGAAGCTTTCTTT	CASSLTTPGGTEAFF
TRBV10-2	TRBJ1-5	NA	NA	TGCGCCAGCAGTGAGTGGGCAGGGCCGAATCAGCCCCAGCATTTT	CASSEWAGPNQPQHF
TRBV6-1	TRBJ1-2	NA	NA	TGTGCCAGCAGAGAGGGGCCCTATGGCTACACCTTC	CASREGPYGYTF
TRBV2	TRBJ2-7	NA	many	TGTGCCAGCGACAAGGCGGGTAGCTCCTACGAGCAGTACTTC	CASDKAGSSYEQYF
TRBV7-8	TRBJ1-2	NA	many	TGTGCCAGCAGCTTAGCACGGAGTAACTATGGCTACACCTTC	CASSLARSNYGYTF
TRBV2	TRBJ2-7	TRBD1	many	TGTGCCATCCCAGGGACAGGGCCCACCTACGAGCAGTACTTC	CAIPGTGPTYEQYF
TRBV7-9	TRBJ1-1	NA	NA	TGTGCCAGCAGCCAAGTTACGCAGATACGCACTGAAGCTTTCTTT	CASSQVTQIRTEAFF
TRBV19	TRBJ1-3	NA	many	TGTGCCAGTAGTTTTACGTTCTCTGGAAACACCATATATTTT	CASSFTFSGNTIYF